One and the same sample provided the 18 T cell receptor beta chains below, sequenced in a study of blood T cells in healthy people across ages. Primed by a sample-barcoded 5' primer and a J-beta primer mix, a second PCR proceeded for roughly 7 to 11 cycles. TCRdb analysed the 5' RACE reads with MiXCR anew, one entry per CDR3 protein. The data show hundreds of thousands of distinct CDR3 sequences, roughly 50% seen once. Sequenced material: blood. The receptor set was obtained from a man aged 25 to 45 in good health.

The V call is TRBV7-9, the J call TRBJ2-7, with D perhaps TRBD2 (6 bases). There are 14 residues in the CDR3. V lost 6 bases and J lost 4, with 16 bases in between. Germline V gene lookup returns CDR1 SEHNR and CDR2 FQNEAQ (reference sequence). The CDR3 here is CASSPTPGGYEQYF. The CDR3 DNA reads TGTGCCAGCAGTCCTACCCCCGGAGGGTACGAGCAGTACTTC.

This rearrangement joins TRBV18 to TRBJ2-7; no firm D call. V was trimmed by 5 bases and J by 2 bases, leaving 13 bases between them. CDR3 size: 14 residues. Germline loops: CDR1 KGHSH, CDR2 LQKENI. CDR3 loop: CASSVKPAAYEQYF. DNA for the CDR3: TGTGCCAGCTCAGTCAAACCTGCGGCCTACGAGCAGTACTTC.

This clonotype was picked up one time. The V and J genes are TRBV10-2 and TRBJ2-4; no reliable D call. The DNA end favors TRBJ2-7, so the J call may be wrong. CDR1 and CDR2 from the germline V gene are WSHSY and SAAADI. The CDR3 length is 14 residues. The CDR3 DNA sequence: TGCGCCAGCAGCCTTGCTGAATCGGCCCACGAGCAGTACTTC. This encodes CASSLAESAHEQYF.

This clonotype was observed a few times. The gene calls are TRBV9 and TRBJ2-5; D is perhaps TRBD2 (5 bases). From germline, CDR1 is SGDLS and CDR2 YYNGEE. The V end was cut by 3 bases, the J end by 1 base, with 13 bases between. The CDR3 is 15 amino acids. For the CDR3, the DNA is TGTGCCAGCAGCGCCGGAAGCGGCACCCAAGAGACCCAGTACTTC. This gives the protein CASSAGSGTQETQYF.

In nucleotides, the CDR3 is TGTGCCAATTCACCGTTGGGACTAGCGGGAGAGGAGCAGTTCTTC. Its protein is CANSPLGLAGEEQFF. The chain carries TRBV7-2 and TRBJ2-1; 14 bases fit TRBD2. V was clipped by 10 bases and J by 10 bases; unmatched bases: 12. The CDR3 loop spans 15 amino acids. Germline V gene data show CDR1 as SGHTA and CDR2 as FQGNSA.

V usage is TRBV20-1 and J usage is TRBJ2-3; TRBD2 matches 11 bases. In germline, CDR1 is DFQATT, CDR2 SNEGSKA (reference sequence). Losses at the gene ends were 3 bases for V and 6 bases for J; bases not matched to a gene: 5. The CDR3 is 14 amino acids. CDR3: CSASATSGTDTQYF. CDR3 coding DNA: TGCAGTGCTAGTGCGACTAGCGGGACGGATACGCAGTATTTT.

The V and J genes are TRBV6-2 or TRBV6-3 and TRBJ2-5; possibly TRBD1 for D (6 bases). CDR1 is MNHEY, CDR2 SVGEGT, per germline. V was shortened by 6 bases and J by 6 bases, with 14 bases between the two germline ends. This CDR3 is built from 13 residues. The CDR3 is CASRGQTKQTQYF. The CDR3 bases are TGTGCCAGCAGAGGACAGACAAAGCAGACCCAGTACTTC.

The chain is built from TRBV10-3 and TRBJ2-7; D ambiguous. Trimming removed 8 bases from V and 5 bases from J, with 16 bases in between. Germline values: CDR1 ENHRY, CDR2 SYGVKD. The CDR3 loop spans 13 amino acids. CDR3 coding DNA: TGTGCCATCGAGCCAGGCCGTGGAGACGAGCAGTACTTC. Its protein product is CAIEPGRGDEQYF.

The CDR3 spells CASTQDSSPLHF. Here the CDR3 DNA reads TGTGCCAGCACCCAGGACTCGTCACCCCTCCACTTT. The chain recombines TRBV28 with TRBJ1-6; unclear D gene. The V end lost 7 bases, the J end lost 10 bases, and 11 bases lay between the germline ends. The CDR3 sequence is 12 residues long. CDR1 MDHEN and CDR2 SYDVKM come from the germline V gene.

This sequence joins TRBV10-3 and TRBJ2-7, with TRBD2 matching over 12 bases. Germline trimming cut 8 bases from V and 7 bases from J; bases unmatched to any gene: 12. The CDR3 runs 15 residues. Germline V gene sequence: CDR1 ENHRY, CDR2 SYGVKD. CDR3 nucleotides: TGTGCCATCGCAAGGACTAGCGGGGATGGCAATGAGCAGTACTTC. Its translation is CAIARTSGDGNEQYF.

The chain employs TRBV5-6 and TRBJ2-5; D not resolved. The DNA end favors TRBJ2-7, so the J call may be wrong. The CDR3 sequence is 13 residues long. Germline V lookup: CDR1 SGHDT, CDR2 YYEEEE. This CDR3 reads CASSLEYEDEQYF. The CDR3 coding sequence is TGTGCCAGCAGCTTGGAATATGAGGACGAGCAGTACTTC.

The chain joins TRBV7-3 to TRBJ1-1; D unclear. The germline V and J ends were trimmed by 1 base and 7 bases, with 16 bases remaining between them. Germline CDR1 SGHTA, CDR2 FQGTGA. This CDR3 is built from 15 residues. Written as DNA, the CDR3 is TGTGCCAGCAGCTTAAGCTCAGGACTGCTCAGTGAAGCTTTCTTT. Its protein is CASSLSSGLLSEAFF. The full variable domain, with the rest looked up from reference TRBV7-3 and TRBJ1-1, is GAGVSQTPSNKVTEKGKYVELRCDPISGHTALYWYRQSLGQGPEFLIYFQGTGAADDSGLPNDRFFAVRPEGSVSTLKIQRTERGDSAVYLCASSLSSGLLSEAFFGQGTRLTVV.

V usage is TRBV29-1 and J usage is TRBJ1-1; 8 bases map to TRBD1. V was clipped by 7 bases and J by 2 bases; unmatched bases: 3. This CDR3 is built from 12 residues. Germline CDR1 and CDR2: SQVTM and ANQGSEA. The CDR3 coding sequence is TGCAGCGCAGGGACAGGAAACACTGAAGCTTTCTTT. Translation gives CSAGTGNTEAFF.

The CDR3 protein is CASSLRFGQGMRTNEKLFF. Here the CDR3 DNA reads TGTGCCAGCAGCTTACGGTTCGGGCAGGGAATGCGAACTAATGAAAAACTGTTTTTT. This chain uses TRBV7-9 with TRBJ1-4, with D tentatively TRBD1 (5 bases). CDR1 and CDR2 (germline): SEHNR, FQNEAQ (reference sequence). The V end lost 2 bases, the J end lost 1 base, and 20 bases lay between the germline ends. The CDR3 runs to 19 residues.

This clonotype was detected only a few times. V gene TRBV29-1 combines with J gene TRBJ2-7; TRBD2 matches at 7 bases. Looked up from germline, CDR1 is SQVTM and CDR2 is ANQGSEA. Trimming removed 6 bases from V and 0 bases from J; junction bases left unmatched: 5. The length of the CDR3 is 13 residues. CDR3 nucleotides: TGCAGCGTCAGGGAGGGGATCTCCTACGAGCAGTACTTC. As protein: CSVREGISYEQYF.

In its sample, this clonotype was seen once. The chain joins TRBV7-9 to TRBJ1-6, with D unresolved. This CDR3 comprises 15 residues. V was cut by 4 bases and J by 9 bases, with 16 bases left in between. Germline lookup yields CDR1 SEHNR and CDR2 FQNEAQ (reference sequence). CDR3 sequence (DNA): TGTGCCAGCAGCTCCCAAGAATCCCCGGGTTCACCCCTCCACTTT. This encodes CASSSQESPGSPLHF.

The J gene is TRBJ1-1, the V gene TRBV7-9; no definite D call. The CDR3 loop spans 14 amino acids. Germline CDR1 and CDR2: SEHNR and FQNEAQ (reference sequence). Trimming removed 6 bases at V and 4 bases at J, with 15 bases between. Here the CDR3 reads CASRPRPGSTEAFF. The DNA for the CDR3 is TGTGCCAGCAGACCTAGGCCGGGGTCCACTGAAGCTTTCTTT.

The count of this clonotype is one. The V call is TRBV7-7, the J call TRBJ2-2; D is perhaps TRBD1 (5 bases). The CDR3 spans 17 residues. V lost 4 bases, J lost 0 bases, and 15 bases lay in between. CDR1 is SSHAT, CDR2 FNYEAQ, per germline (reference sequence). In DNA form, the CDR3 reads TGTGCCAGCAGCTCCCAACTCGACAGTGCGAACACCGGGGAGCTGTTTTTT. Protein sequence: CASSSQLDSANTGELFF.